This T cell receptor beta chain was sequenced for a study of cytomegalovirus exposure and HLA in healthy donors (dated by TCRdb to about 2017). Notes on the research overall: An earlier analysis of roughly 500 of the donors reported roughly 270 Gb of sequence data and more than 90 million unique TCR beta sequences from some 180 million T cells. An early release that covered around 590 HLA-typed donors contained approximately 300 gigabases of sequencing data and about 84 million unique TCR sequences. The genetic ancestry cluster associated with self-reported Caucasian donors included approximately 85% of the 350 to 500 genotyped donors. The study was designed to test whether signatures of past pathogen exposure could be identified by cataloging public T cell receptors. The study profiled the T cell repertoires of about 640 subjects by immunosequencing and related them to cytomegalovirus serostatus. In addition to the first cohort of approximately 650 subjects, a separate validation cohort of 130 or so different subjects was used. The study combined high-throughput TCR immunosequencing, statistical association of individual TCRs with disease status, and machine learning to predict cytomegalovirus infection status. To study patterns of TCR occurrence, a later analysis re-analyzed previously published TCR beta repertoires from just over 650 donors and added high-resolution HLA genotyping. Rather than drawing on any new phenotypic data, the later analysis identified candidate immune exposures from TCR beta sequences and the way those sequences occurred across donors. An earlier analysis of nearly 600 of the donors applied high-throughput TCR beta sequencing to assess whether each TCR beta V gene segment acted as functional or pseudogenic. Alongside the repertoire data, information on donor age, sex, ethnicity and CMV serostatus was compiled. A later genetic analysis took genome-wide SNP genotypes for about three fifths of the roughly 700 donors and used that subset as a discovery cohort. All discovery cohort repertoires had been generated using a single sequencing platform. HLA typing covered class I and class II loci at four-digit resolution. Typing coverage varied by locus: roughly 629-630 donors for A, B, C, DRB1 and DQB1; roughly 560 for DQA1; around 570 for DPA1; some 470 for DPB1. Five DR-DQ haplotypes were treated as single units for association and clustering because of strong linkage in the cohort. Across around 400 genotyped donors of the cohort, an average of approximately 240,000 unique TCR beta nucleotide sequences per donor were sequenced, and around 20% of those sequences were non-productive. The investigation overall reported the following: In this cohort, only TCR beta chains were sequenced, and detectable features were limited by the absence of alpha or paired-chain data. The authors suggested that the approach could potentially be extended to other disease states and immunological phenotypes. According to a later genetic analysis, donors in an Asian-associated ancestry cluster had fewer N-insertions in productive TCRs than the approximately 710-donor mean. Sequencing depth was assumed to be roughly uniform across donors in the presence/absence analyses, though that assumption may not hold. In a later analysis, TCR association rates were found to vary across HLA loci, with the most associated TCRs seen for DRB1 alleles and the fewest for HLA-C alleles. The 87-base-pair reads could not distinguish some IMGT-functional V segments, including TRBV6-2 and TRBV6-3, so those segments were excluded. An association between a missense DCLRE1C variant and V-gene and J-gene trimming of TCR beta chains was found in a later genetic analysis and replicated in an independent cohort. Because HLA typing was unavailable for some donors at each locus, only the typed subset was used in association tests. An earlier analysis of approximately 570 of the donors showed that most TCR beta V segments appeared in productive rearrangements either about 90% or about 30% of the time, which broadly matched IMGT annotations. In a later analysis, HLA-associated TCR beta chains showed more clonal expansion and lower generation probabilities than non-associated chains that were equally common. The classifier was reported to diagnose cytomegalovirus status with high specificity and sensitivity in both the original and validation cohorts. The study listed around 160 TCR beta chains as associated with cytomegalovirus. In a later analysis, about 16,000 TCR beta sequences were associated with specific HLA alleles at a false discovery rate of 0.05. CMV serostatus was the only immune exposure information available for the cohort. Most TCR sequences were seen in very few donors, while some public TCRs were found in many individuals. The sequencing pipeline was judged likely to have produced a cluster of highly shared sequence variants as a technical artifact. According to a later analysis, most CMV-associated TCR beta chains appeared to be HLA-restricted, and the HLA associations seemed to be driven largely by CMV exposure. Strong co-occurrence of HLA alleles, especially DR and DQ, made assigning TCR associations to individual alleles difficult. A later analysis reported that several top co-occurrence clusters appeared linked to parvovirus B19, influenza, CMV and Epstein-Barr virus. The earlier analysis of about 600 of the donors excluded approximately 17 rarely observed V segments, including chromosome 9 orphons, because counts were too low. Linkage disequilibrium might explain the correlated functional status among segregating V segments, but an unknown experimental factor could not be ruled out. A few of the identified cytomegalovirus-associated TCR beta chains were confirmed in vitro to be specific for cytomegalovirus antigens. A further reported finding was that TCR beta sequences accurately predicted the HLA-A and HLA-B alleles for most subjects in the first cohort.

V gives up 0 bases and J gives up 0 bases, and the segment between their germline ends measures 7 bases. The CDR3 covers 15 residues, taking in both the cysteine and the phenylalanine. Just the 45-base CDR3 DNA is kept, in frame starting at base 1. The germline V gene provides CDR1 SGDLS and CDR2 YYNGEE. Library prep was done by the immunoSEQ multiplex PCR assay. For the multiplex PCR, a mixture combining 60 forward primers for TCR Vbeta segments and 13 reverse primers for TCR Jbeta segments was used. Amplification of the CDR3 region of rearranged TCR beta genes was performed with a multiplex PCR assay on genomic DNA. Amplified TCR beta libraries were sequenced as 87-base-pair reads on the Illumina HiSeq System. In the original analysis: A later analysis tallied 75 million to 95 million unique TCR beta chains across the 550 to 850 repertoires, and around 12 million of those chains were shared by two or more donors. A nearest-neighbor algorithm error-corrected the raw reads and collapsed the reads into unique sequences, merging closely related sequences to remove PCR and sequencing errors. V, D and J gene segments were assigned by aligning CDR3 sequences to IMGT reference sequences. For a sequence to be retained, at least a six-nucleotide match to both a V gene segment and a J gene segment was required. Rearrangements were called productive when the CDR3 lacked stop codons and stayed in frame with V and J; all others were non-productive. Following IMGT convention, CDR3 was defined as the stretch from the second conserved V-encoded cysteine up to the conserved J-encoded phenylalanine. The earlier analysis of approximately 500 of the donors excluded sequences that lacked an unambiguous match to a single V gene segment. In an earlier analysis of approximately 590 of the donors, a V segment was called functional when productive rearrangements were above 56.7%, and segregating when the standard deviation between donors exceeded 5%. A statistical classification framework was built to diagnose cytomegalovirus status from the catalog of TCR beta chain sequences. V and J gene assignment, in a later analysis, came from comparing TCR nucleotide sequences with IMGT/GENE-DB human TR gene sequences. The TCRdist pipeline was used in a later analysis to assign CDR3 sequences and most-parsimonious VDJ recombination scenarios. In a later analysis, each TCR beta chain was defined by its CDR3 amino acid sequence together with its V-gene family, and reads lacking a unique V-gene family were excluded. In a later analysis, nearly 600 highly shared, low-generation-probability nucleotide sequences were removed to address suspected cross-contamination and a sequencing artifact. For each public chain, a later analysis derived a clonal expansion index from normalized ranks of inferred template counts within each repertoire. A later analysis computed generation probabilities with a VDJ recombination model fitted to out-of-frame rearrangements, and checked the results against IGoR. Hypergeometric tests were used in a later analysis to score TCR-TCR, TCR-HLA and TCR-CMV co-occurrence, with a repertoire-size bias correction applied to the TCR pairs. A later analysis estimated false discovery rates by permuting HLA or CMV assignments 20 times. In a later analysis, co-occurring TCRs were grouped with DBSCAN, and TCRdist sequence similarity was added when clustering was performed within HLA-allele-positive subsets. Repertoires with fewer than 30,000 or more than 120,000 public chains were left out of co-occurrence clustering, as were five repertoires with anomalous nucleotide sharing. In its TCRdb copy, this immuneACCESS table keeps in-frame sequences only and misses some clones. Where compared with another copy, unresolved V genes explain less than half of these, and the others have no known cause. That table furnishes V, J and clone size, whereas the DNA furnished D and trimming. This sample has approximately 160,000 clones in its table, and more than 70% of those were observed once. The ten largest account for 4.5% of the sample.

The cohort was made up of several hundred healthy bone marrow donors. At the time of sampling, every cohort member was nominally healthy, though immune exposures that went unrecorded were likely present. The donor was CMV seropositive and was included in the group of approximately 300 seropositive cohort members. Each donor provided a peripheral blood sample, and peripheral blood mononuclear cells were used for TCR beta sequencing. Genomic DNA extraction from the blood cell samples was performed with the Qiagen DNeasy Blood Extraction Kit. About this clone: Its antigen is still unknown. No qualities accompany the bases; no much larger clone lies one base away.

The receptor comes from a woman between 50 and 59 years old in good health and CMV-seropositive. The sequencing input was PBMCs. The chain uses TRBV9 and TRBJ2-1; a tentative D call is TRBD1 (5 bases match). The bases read TGTGCCAGCAGCGTAGGACAGACCTCCTACAATGAGCAGTTCTTC. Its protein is CASSVGQTSYNEQFF.